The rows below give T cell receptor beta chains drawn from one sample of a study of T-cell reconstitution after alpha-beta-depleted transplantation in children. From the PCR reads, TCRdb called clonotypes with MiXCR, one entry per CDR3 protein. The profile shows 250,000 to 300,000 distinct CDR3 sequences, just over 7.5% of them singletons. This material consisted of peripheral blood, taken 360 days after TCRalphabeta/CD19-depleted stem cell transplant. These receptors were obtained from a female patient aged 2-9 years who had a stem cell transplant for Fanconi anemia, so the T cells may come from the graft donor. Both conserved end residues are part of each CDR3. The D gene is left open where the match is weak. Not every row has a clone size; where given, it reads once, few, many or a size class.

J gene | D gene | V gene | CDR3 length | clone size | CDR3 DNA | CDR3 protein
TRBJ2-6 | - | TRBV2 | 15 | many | TGTGCCAGCAGTGGGGGTCCCTCTGGGGCCAACGTCCTGACTTTC | CASSGGPSGANVLTF
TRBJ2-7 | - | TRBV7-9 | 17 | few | TGTGCCAGCAGCTTAGGGGAATTAGGGCGGCAATTCTACGAGCAGTACTTC | CASSLGELGRQFYEQYF
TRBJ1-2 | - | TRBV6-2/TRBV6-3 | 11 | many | TGTGCCAGCAGTTACGGGGATGGCTACACCTTC | CASSYGDGYTF
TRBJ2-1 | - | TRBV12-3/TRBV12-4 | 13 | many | TGTGCCAGCAGCCGCAGACAGAACAATGAGCAGTTCTTC | CASSRRQNNEQFF
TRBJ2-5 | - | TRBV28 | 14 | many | TGTGCCAGCAGTTTATCCAGGCCACAAGAGACCCAGTACTTC | CASSLSRPQETQYF
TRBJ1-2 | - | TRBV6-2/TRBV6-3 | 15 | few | TGTGCCAGCAGTTCGCCGGGACGGGAGCTAAATGGCTACACCTTC | CASSSPGRELNGYTF
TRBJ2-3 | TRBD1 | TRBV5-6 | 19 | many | TGTGCCAGCAGCTTTAACCCTTTTAGGGACAGGGAAAGCACAGATACGCAGTATTTT | CASSFNPFRDRESTDTQYF
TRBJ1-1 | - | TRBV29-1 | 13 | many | TGCAGTGCAGGGACGGCTCCGAACACTGAAGCTTTCTTT | CSAGTAPNTEAFF
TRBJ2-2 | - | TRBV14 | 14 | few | TGTGCCAGCAGCCCCCGACTTACCCGCGGGGAGCTGTTTTTT | CASSPRLTRGELFF
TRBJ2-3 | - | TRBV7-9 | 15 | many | TGTGCCAGCAGCTACACAGGGTCGGGGACAGATACGCAGTATTTT | CASSYTGSGTDTQYF
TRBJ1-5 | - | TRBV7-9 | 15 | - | TGTGCTCCACGGGGGAAACCCTATAGCAATCAGCCCCAGCATTTT | CAPRGKPYSNQPQHF
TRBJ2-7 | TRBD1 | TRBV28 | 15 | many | TGTGCCAGCAGTTTCTTAACAGGGGTACGTTACGAGCAGTACTTC | CASSFLTGVRYEQYF
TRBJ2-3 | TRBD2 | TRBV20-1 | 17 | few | TGCAGTGCTAGACGGGGGATAGCGGGGTTAGTGCCAGATACGCAGTATTTT | CSARRGIAGLVPDTQYF
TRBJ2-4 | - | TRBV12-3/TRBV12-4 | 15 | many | TGTGCCAGCAGAGGAGGATGGGGGAACAAAAACATTCAGTACTTC | CASRGGWGNKNIQYF
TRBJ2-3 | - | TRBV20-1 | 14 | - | TGCAGTGCTAGGACTAGGATAGGCGCAGATACGCAGTATTTT | CSARTRIGADTQYF
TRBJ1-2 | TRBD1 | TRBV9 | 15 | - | TGTGCCAGCAACCCTGGGACAGGCCTTAACTATGGCTACACCTTC | CASNPGTGLNYGYTF
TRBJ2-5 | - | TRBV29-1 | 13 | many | TGCAGCGTTGAGGACCCGGTGGGGGAGACCCAGTACTTC | CSVEDPVGETQYF
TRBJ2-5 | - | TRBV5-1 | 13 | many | TGCGCCAGCAGCTTGGCACTCGGGGAGACCCAGTACTTC | CASSLALGETQYF
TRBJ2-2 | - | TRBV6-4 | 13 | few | TGTGCCAGCAGTGACAAGAACACCGGGGAGCTGTTTTTT | CASSDKNTGELFF
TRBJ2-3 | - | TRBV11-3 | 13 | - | TGTGCCAGCAGCTTAGACAACACAGATACGCAGTATTTT | CASSLDNTDTQYF
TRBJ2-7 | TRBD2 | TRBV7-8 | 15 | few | TGTGCCAGCCGCTTGAGCGGGGGTCCCACCTACGAGCAGTACTTC | CASRLSGGPTYEQYF
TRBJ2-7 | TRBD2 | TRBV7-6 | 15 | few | TGTGCCAGCAGCTTAACTAGCGGGGGAGTCTACGAGCAGTACTTC | CASSLTSGGVYEQYF
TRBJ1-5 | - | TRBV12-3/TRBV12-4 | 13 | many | TGTGCCAGCAGGCCAGGGACCTATCAGTCCCAGCATTTT | CASRPGTYQSQHF
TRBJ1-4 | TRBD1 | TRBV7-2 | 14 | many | TGTGCCAGCAGCTTACGACAGGGTCGGGAAAAACTGTTTTTT | CASSLRQGREKLFF
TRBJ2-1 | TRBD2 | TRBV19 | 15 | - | TGTGCCAGTAGTCCTACTAGCGGGAGTTTGAATGAGCAGTTCTTC | CASSPTSGSLNEQFF